This T cell receptor beta chain came from a study of OX40 agonist ivuxolimab in advanced cancers. Study-wide findings and caveats: Clonal expansion from baseline to week 6 occurred in both CD4+ and CD8+ T cells.

Comments on this clone: Its antigen is not known.

The CDR3 totals 15 residues. Germline CDR1 is SGHTA and CDR2 is FQGTGA. Trimming stripped 2 bases from V and 3 bases from J, with 13 bases between. Autoimmune disease history or systemic immunosuppression led to patient exclusion. Blood sampling took place at baseline, cycle 4 day 1, and cycle 7 day 1. Repertoires were generated with immunoSEQ multiplex PCR, while TCRdb's copy carries only in-frame clones and drops some. The sample has under 80,000 clones, about 86% seen once. The source of this sequence is an adult with an advanced solid tumor such as melanoma, head and neck, liver or kidney cancer. The material was CD4+ or CD8+ T cells sorted from blood, obtained in a trial of the OX40 agonist ivuxolimab. V is TRBV7-3 and J is TRBJ2-5; D not certain. Here the CDR3 reads CASSLLGREEETQYF. DNA for the CDR3: TGTGCCAGCAGCTTACTGGGCCGCGAAGAAGAGACCCAGTACTTC.